The present T cell receptor (beta chain) was sequenced within a study of cytomegalovirus exposure and HLA in healthy donors. V lost 11 bases, J lost 8 bases, and 16 bases lay in between. There are 13 residues in the CDR3. The germline V gene encodes CDR1 LNHDA and CDR2 SQIVND (reference sequence). 60 Vbeta and 13 Jbeta primers were used in PCR. Measured with immunoSEQ multiplex PCR; TCRdb has only the in-frame clones, and not every one. The repertoire holds more than 85,000 clones, with 79% as singletons. This clone turned up a few times. The V and J genes are TRBV19 and TRBJ1-6, with D possibly being TRBD1 (6 bases). Sequences were obtained from PBMCs. This TCR derives from a man younger than 40 in good health and CMV-seropositive. CDR3 DNA sequence: TGTGCCTCACAAACAGGGAACCATTCACCCCTCCACTTT. It encodes CASQTGNHSPLHF. The whole variable domain, remainder taken from reference TRBV19 and TRBJ1-6, is DGGITQSPKYLFRKEGQNVTLSCEQNLNHDAMYWYRQDPGQGLRLIYYSQIVNDFQKGDIAEGYSVSREKKESFPLTVTSAQKNPTAFYLCASQTGNHSPLHFGNGTRLTVT.